The following is a TCR beta chain sequence with its context. Its recognized antigen is unknown. Base qualities are missing; no much larger clone stands one base away. The sample is drawn from a study of cytomegalovirus exposure and HLA in healthy donors (dated by TCRdb to the late 2010s). At the level of the whole study: The roughly 670 repertoires of the first cohort and the 120 or so validation repertoires were produced on the same platform, according to a later analysis. The study was designed to test whether signatures of past pathogen exposure could be identified by cataloging public T cell receptors. A separate validation cohort of 90 to 150 different subjects was used in addition to the 666-subject first cohort. The study combined high-throughput TCR immunosequencing, statistical association of individual TCRs with disease status, and machine learning to predict cytomegalovirus infection status. Summary of the overall study and its limitations: The authors suggested that the approach could potentially be extended to other disease states and immunological phenotypes. While some public TCRs were present in many individuals, most TCR sequences turned up only very rarely across donors. A few of the identified cytomegalovirus-associated TCR beta chains were confirmed in vitro to be specific for cytomegalovirus antigens. The study listed 170 or so TCR beta chains as associated with cytomegalovirus. A later analysis lacked HLA typing for the validation cohort, so it scored co-occurrence in that cohort across all 110 or so repertoires. In both the original and validation cohorts, the classifier was reported to diagnose cytomegalovirus status with high specificity and sensitivity. A later analysis found that TCRs clustered in the first cohort also tended to co-occur in the 130 or so validation repertoires, with approximately 94% of cluster scores above 0.

Donors formed part of the validation cohort, which comprised some 120 subjects and was distinct from the first cohort of under 850 subjects. Receptors were amplified or captured by the immunoSEQ multiplex PCR assay. Concerning the study's data processing: A statistical classification framework was developed to diagnose cytomegalovirus status using the catalog of TCR beta chain sequences. TCRdb took over this immuneACCESS table, retaining in-frame rearrangements with V and J assigned. Such tables are incomplete; in checked studies, under half of the missing clones stem from an unresolved V gene, and the remainder is unexplained. That table gives V, J and clone size, and the DNA gave D and trimming. The sample table shows hundreds of thousands of clones, and approximately 82% are seen once. The ten largest clones represent less than 7% of the sample. Sample: PBMCs. This receptor was identified in a woman between 18 and 30 years old in good health and CMV-seronegative.

The bases read TGTGCCAGCAGTGAAGCTTGGGATGCTAACTATGGCTACACCTTC. Its protein is CASSEAWDANYGYTF. This sequence uses TRBV6-1 and TRBJ1-2, with the D gene uncertain. The CDR3 goes from the cysteine to the phenylalanine over 15 residues. The CDR3 DNA has 45 bases and is translated from base 1. V sheds 0 bases and J sheds 0 bases, leaving 8 bases between their ends. According to the germline V gene, CDR1 reads MNHNS and CDR2 reads SASEGT.